The 7 T cell receptor beta chains in this list originate from one sample, sequenced in a study of T cells in Graves' hyperthyroidism and ophthalmopathy. Authors of the study amplified TCR beta CDR3 regions from RNA transcripts. The HTBI primer set drove a first-round RT-PCR of the TCR CDR3. From the multiplex PCR reads, TCRdb called clonotypes with MiXCR, one entry per CDR3 protein. The sample holds some 500,000 distinct CDR3 sequences; 24% are singletons and the top ten take roughly 10%. The specimen was blood. The receptors come from a woman aged 25-40 years with Graves' ophthalmopathy.

This clonotype was found a few times. The chain uses TRBV5-1 and TRBJ1-2; 7 bases fit TRBD1. The CDR3 is made up of 14 amino acids. Germline V gives CDR1 SGHRS, CDR2 YFSETQ. The ends lost 2 bases at V and 6 bases at J; junction bases unmatched: 7. The CDR3 here is CASSLGTAEDGYTF. Here the CDR3 DNA reads TGCGCCAGCAGCTTAGGGACAGCAGAAGATGGCTACACCTTC.

This clonotype was seen at least ten times. This chain uses TRBV6-2 or TRBV6-3 with TRBJ1-2, with D possibly TRBD1 on 5 matching bases. The CDR3 totals 16 residues. Germline V gene sequence: CDR1 MNHEY, CDR2 SVGEGT. V was trimmed by 0 bases and J by 2 bases, leaving 13 bases between them. The CDR3 sequence is CASSYSQDNWNYGYTF. DNA of the CDR3: TGTGCCAGCAGTTACTCGCAGGACAACTGGAACTATGGCTACACCTTC.

This clonotype was recorded many times. The chain carries TRBV7-3 and TRBJ2-5; 9 positions agree with TRBD2. J lost 1 base, V lost 1 base, and 1 base had no gene match. Germline CDR1 SGHTA, CDR2 FQGTGA. The CDR3 extends over 15 amino acids. Here the CDR3 reads CASSLKAGGQETQYF. The CDR3 DNA reads as TGTGCCAGCAGCTTAAAAGCGGGGGGCCAAGAGACCCAGTACTTC. The full variable domain, its missing parts supplied by reference TRBV7-3 and TRBJ2-5, is GAGVSQTPSNKVTEKGKYVELRCDPISGHTALYWYRQSLGQGPEFLIYFQGTGAADDSGLPNDRFFAVRPEGSVSTLKIQRTERGDSAVYLCASSLKAGGQETQYFGPGTRLLVL.

This clonotype showed up many times. The V call is TRBV7-2, the J call TRBJ2-7, with 8 bases identical to TRBD2. J gave up 12 bases and V 4 bases, and 5 bases lay outside the gene matches. The CDR3 spans 11 residues. Germline V gives CDR1 SGHTA, CDR2 FQGNSA. CDR3 DNA: TGTGCCAGCAGCTGGGGGACTAGTCTGTACTTC. Its translation: CASSWGTSLYF. Drawing the rest from reference TRBV7-2 and TRBJ2-7, the complete variable domain is GAGVSQSPSNKVTEKGKDVELRCDPISGHTALYWYRQSLGQGLEFLIYFQGNSAPDKSGLPSDRFSAERTGGSVSTLTIQRTQQEDSAVYLCASSWGTSLYFGPGTRLTVT.

On this clonotype: A read error may account for a junction end that differs from germline. The rearrangement joins TRBV20-1 to TRBJ1-2, with D maybe TRBD1 (5 bases). This CDR3 spans 13 amino acids. Germline V lookup: CDR1 DFQATT, CDR2 SNEGSKA (reference sequence). CDR3 residues: CSARESFGGGYTF. CDR3 sequence (DNA): TGCAGTGCGAGAGAGTCTTTTGGGGGAGGCTACACCTTC.

This clonotype showed up many times. The rearrangement links TRBV16 to TRBJ1-3; unclear D gene. The CDR3 is 18 amino acids. Trimming took 1 base from V and 0 from J, leaving 16 bases between them. Germline CDR1 and CDR2: KGHSY and FQNENV. The CDR3 spells CASSQLAPDVFSGNTIYF. CDR3 coding DNA: TGTGCCAGCAGCCAATTGGCCCCCGACGTGTTCTCTGGAAACACCATATATTTT.

This clonotype was detected many times. The chain has TRBV19 and TRBJ1-5; 7 nucleotides align to TRBD1. Per the germline V gene, CDR1 is LNHDA and CDR2 is SQIVND (reference sequence). This CDR3 is 15 amino acids long. J was trimmed by 4 bases and V by 7 bases; bases with no gene match: 10. CDR3 coding DNA: TGTGCCAGTACAGTCGCCGGGGACAGAAATCAGCCCCAGCATTTT. It translates to CASTVAGDRNQPQHF.